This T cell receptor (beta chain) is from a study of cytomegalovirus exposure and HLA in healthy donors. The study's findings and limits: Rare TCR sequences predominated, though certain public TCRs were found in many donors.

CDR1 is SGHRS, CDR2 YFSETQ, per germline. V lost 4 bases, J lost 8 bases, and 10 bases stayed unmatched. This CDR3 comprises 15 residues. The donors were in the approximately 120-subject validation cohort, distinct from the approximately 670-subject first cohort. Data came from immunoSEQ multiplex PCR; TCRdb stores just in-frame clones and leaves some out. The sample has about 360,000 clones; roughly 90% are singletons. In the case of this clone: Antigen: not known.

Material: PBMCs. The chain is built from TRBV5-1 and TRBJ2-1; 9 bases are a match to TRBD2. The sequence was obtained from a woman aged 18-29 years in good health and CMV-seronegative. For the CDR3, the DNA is TGCGCCAGCAGCATAGGCCACCGGACTAGCGATGAGCAGTTCTTC. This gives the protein CASSIGHRTSDEQFF.